Below are 32 T cell receptor beta chains sequenced from a single sample in a study of cytomegalovirus exposure and HLA in healthy donors. Use of 60 Vbeta and 13 Jbeta primers characterized the PCR. Some clones are missing from TCRdb's copy, which holds only in-frame ones; the method was immunoSEQ multiplex PCR. The data contain about 160,000 clones, roughly 83% of them singletons. Sequencing was performed on PBMCs. Every receptor here comes from a boy between 2 and 10 years old in good health and CMV-seronegative.

This clone was observed a handful of times. The rearrangement links TRBV7-8 to TRBJ1-4; TRBD1 matches at 10 bases. Germline trimming cut 1 base from V and 5 bases from J; bases unmatched to any gene: 1. This CDR3 has 15 amino acids. Germline-derived CDR1 and CDR2 are SGHVS and FQNEAQ. The CDR3, as DNA: TGTGCCAGCAGCTTAGAGACAGGGGGCAATGAAAAACTGTTTTTT. Protein sequence: CASSLETGGNEKLFF.

CDR3 nucleotide sequence: TGTGCCAGCACCAGACAGGGGAATCAGAAAGATACGCAGTATTTT. This encodes CASTRQGNQKDTQYF. J is TRBJ2-3 and V is TRBV7-8; 8 bases are shared with TRBD1. The V gene end was trimmed by 7 bases and the J gene end by 5 bases; junction bases not matched to a gene: 11. The germline V gene encodes CDR1 SGHVS and CDR2 FQNEAQ. This CDR3 has 15 residues.

This clone has just a few counts. The rearrangement joins TRBV4-3 to TRBJ1-4, with unresolved D. The V and J ends lost 3 bases and 2 bases respectively, with 16 bases between them. There are 17 residues in the CDR3. In germline, CDR1 is LGHNA, CDR2 YSLEER. CDR3 bases: TGCGCCAGCAGCCAGTCTCCTATAGACAACACTAATGAAAAACTGTTTTTT. It encodes CASSQSPIDNTNEKLFF.

CDR3 DNA sequence: TGTGCCAGCAGCTTTTGTAGGACTAGCGGGCCATGTGAGCAGTTCTTC. Protein sequence: CASSFCRTSGPCEQFF. The chain couples TRBV5-6 to TRBJ2-1, with 11 nucleotides matching TRBD2. J gave up 9 bases and V 2 bases, and 10 bases lay outside the gene matches. The CDR3 has 16 residues. The germline V gene encodes CDR1 SGHDT and CDR2 YYEEEE.

This chain uses TRBV6-5 with TRBJ1-1; D unclear. CDR3 length: 14 residues. Trimming removed 4 bases from V and 1 base from J, with 10 bases in between. Germline CDR1 and CDR2: MNHEY and SVGAGI. CDR3 sequence reads: CASSSPGWNTEAFF. Written as DNA, the CDR3 is TGTGCCAGCAGTTCTCCCGGGTGGAACACTGAAGCTTTCTTT.

The chain uses TRBV7-9 and TRBJ1-1, with D hard to call. CDR1 and CDR2 (germline): SEHNR, FQNEAQ (reference sequence). The CDR3 contains 12 residues. Trimming shortened V by 3 bases and J by 3 bases, and 5 bases separated the two germline ends. The CDR3 loop reads CASSFIDTEAFF. The CDR3 DNA reads TGTGCCAGCAGCTTTATCGACACTGAAGCTTTCTTT. Combining the CDR3 with reference TRBV7-9 and TRBJ1-1 gives the whole variable domain DTGVSQNPRHKITKRGQNVTFRCDPISEHNRLYWYRQTLGQGPEFLTYFQNEAQLEKSRLLSDRFSAERPKGSFSTLEIQRTEQGDSAMYLCASSFIDTEAFFGQGTRLTVV.

The chain combines TRBV10-3 with TRBJ1-2, with D maybe TRBD1 (5 bases). The CDR3 loop spans 15 amino acids. With 6 bases removed from V and 2 bases from J, the gap between germline ends came to 16 bases. Germline loops: CDR1 ENHRY, CDR2 SYGVKD. CDR3 in DNA: TGTGCCATCAGAGAAGGACAAGTTCTAAACTATGGCTACACCTTC. It codes for CAIREGQVLNYGYTF.

The chain links TRBV2 to TRBJ2-7; maybe TRBD1 (6 bases). Deletions cut 4 bases from V and 1 base from J, with 8 bases between. CDR3 length: 13 residues. Germline CDR1 reads SNHLY; CDR2 reads FYNNEI. Here the CDR3 DNA reads TGTGCCAGCAGTGGAGGGGGTTCCTACGAGCAGTACGTC. Translating gives CASSGGGSYEQYV.

The chain has TRBV6-1 and TRBJ2-7, with TRBD2 matching 11 bases. After removal of 4 bases from V and 7 bases from J, the junction contained 3 bases not matched to a gene. Germline CDR1 MNHNS, CDR2 SASEGT. The CDR3 has 13 amino acids. The CDR3 nucleotides read TGTGCCAGCAGTGGGGGACTAGCGGAAGAGCAGTACTTC. As protein: CASSGGLAEEQYF.

The chain employs TRBV30 and TRBJ2-1, with D possibly being TRBD2 (6 bases). The CDR3 spans 14 residues. Trimming removed 2 bases from V and 7 bases from J, with 15 bases in between. CDR1 and CDR2 from the germline V gene are GTSNPN and SVGIG (reference sequence). CDR3 in amino acids: CAWSRGSEGNEQFF. Here the CDR3 DNA reads TGTGCCTGGAGTCGGGGGAGCGAAGGTAATGAGCAGTTCTTC.

This chain uses TRBV9 with TRBJ2-3, with 7 positions matching TRBD2. This CDR3 has 15 residues. Trimming took 6 bases from V and 4 from J; bases not matched to a gene: 11. From germline, CDR1 is SGDLS and CDR2 YYNGEE. The CDR3 spells CASNGGGWVADTQYF. The CDR3 DNA reads TGTGCCAGCAATGGGGGGGGGTGGGTGGCAGATACGCAGTATTTT.

The table lists this clone with a count of one. The rearrangement links TRBV5-1 to TRBJ2-3; D perhaps matches TRBD2 (5 bases). The germline CDR1 and CDR2 sequences are SGHRS and YFSETQ. The V end was cut by 3 bases, the J end by 0 bases, with 8 bases between. The CDR3 extends over 14 amino acids. The chain's CDR3 is CASSSERSTDTQYF. In nucleotides, the CDR3 is TGCGCCAGCAGCTCGGAGCGGAGCACAGATACGCAGTATTTT.

CDR3 DNA sequence: TGTGCCAGCTCACCCAGGACAGGGGGCTGGGGCTACACCTTC. Translating gives CASSPRTGGWGYTF. The chain links TRBV18 to TRBJ1-2, with 11 nucleotides matching TRBD1. J was trimmed by 8 bases and V by 3 bases; bases with no gene match: 5. The CDR3 totals 14 residues. Germline CDR1 KGHSH, CDR2 LQKENI.

A few counts support this clone. CDR3 in DNA: TGCGCCAGCAGCCAGACACCTTTGAACACCGGGGAGCTGTTTTTT. Protein product: CASSQTPLNTGELFF. The rearrangement joins TRBV5-1 to TRBJ2-2; D unclear. The V end was cut by 4 bases, the J end by 1 base, with 11 bases between. Per germline, CDR1 SGHRS and CDR2 YFSETQ. There are 15 residues in the CDR3.

J is TRBJ1-1 and V is TRBV7-9, with 7 positions matching TRBD1. The CDR3 runs to 14 residues. Germline CDR1 SEHNR, CDR2 FQNEAQ (reference sequence). V was clipped by 5 bases and J by 0 bases; unmatched bases: 3. This chain's CDR3 is CASSAGQMNTEAFF. The CDR3 DNA sequence: TGTGCCAGCAGCGCGGGACAGATGAACACTGAAGCTTTCTTT.

CDR3 protein: CASSSGAETQYF. Here the CDR3 DNA reads TGTGCCAGCAGTTCAGGGGCAGAGACCCAGTACTTC. This chain links TRBV6-5 with TRBJ2-5; maybe TRBD1 (6 bases). The germline CDR1 and CDR2 sequences are MNHEY and SVGAGI. V was cut by 4 bases and J by 4 bases, with 7 bases left in between. The CDR3 has 12 amino acids.

The rearrangement uses TRBV14 and TRBJ2-1; unclear D gene. The CDR3 has 14 residues. Per the germline V gene, CDR1 is SGHDN and CDR2 is FVKESK. V lost 0 bases and J lost 2, with 5 bases in between. CDR3 residues: CASSQELAYNEQFF. The CDR3, as DNA: TGTGCCAGCAGCCAAGAATTAGCCTACAATGAGCAGTTCTTC.

The rearrangement uses TRBV6-5 and TRBJ1-6; perhaps TRBD1 as D (6 bases). The germline V and J ends were trimmed by 5 bases and 9 bases, with 11 bases remaining between them. The CDR3 spans 13 residues. Germline V gene sequence: CDR1 MNHEY, CDR2 SVGAGI. The CDR3 loop reads CASSKQGPSPLHF. DNA of the CDR3: TGTGCCAGCAGTAAACAGGGACCTTCACCCCTCCACTTT.

CDR3 nucleotide sequence: TGTGCCAGCAGTACCCAGGGCTATAATTCACCCCTCCACTTT. Translating it yields CASSTQGYNSPLHF. The chain carries TRBV2 and TRBJ1-6, with D possibly TRBD1 on 5 matching bases. This CDR3 contains 14 residues. CDR1 is SNHLY and CDR2 is FYNNEI in the germline V gene. Trimming removed 5 bases from V and 3 bases from J, with 8 bases in between.

This clone appeared once. Here the CDR3 reads CASTAGETQYF. CDR3 in DNA: TGTGCCAGTACCGCCGGGGAGACCCAGTACTTC. The chain carries TRBV19 and TRBJ2-5; D gene unclear. Germline V gene lookup returns CDR1 LNHDA and CDR2 SQIVND (reference sequence). Trimming stripped 7 bases from V and 5 bases from J, with 8 bases between. The CDR3 is 11 residues long.

This clone was recorded only once. This chain uses TRBV28 with TRBJ2-7, with 9 nucleotides matching TRBD1. This CDR3 is 13 amino acids long. V was pared by 8 bases and J by 3 bases, with 5 bases of the junction left unmatched. CDR1 is MDHEN and CDR2 is SYDVKM in the germline V gene. The CDR3 sequence: CASQRTGDYEQYF. CDR3 nucleotides: TGTGCCAGCCAACGGACAGGGGACTACGAGCAGTACTTC.

The CDR3 DNA sequence: TGTGCCAGCAGTGAGACCGGGGGGACCTACAATGAGCAGTTCTTC. It translates to CASSETGGTYNEQFF. The chain couples TRBV2 to TRBJ2-1, with TRBD2 identical over 7 bases. CDR1 is SNHLY and CDR2 is FYNNEI in the germline V gene. The CDR3 consists of 15 residues. V lost 3 bases to trimming and J lost 2 bases; unmatched junction nucleotides: 4.

This chain links TRBV12-5 with TRBJ1-1; 8 bases are shared with TRBD1. This CDR3 is built from 16 residues. Germline lookup yields CDR1 LGHNT and CDR2 FRNRAP. The J segment lost 0 bases and the V segment lost 2 bases, leaving 5 bases of the junction unmatched. This CDR3 reads CASGLSGGLMNTEAFF. Written as DNA, the CDR3 is TGTGCTAGTGGTTTGTCAGGGGGCCTCATGAACACTGAAGCTTTCTTT. The whole variable domain, remainder taken from reference TRBV12-5 and TRBJ1-1, is DARVTQTPRHKVTEMGQEVTMRCQPILGHNTVFWYRQTMMQGLELLAYFRNRAPLDDSGMPKDRFSAEMPDATLATLKIQPSEPRDSAVYFCASGLSGGLMNTEAFFGQGTRLTVV.

This rearrangement joins TRBV4-2 to TRBJ1-1; D not resolved. This CDR3 has 15 amino acids. In germline, CDR1 is LGHNA, CDR2 YNFKEQ. V was cut by 4 bases and J by 0 bases, with 12 bases left in between. The DNA for the CDR3 is TGTGCCAGCAGCCCAAAGGCGGGAGTGAACACTGAAGCTTTCTTT. It translates to CASSPKAGVNTEAFF.

This chain connects TRBV29-1 to TRBJ2-1; 8 bases line up with TRBD1. The CDR3 extends over 14 amino acids. After removal of 4 bases from V and 7 bases from J, the junction contained 9 bases not matched to a gene. Germline V lookup: CDR1 SQVTM, CDR2 ANQGSEA. Here the CDR3 DNA reads TGCAGCGTTGCGGTAGGACAGGGACCTAATGAGCAGTTCTTC. Encoded protein: CSVAVGQGPNEQFF.

V is TRBV7-3 and J is TRBJ2-3; D is perhaps TRBD2 (6 bases). Germline V CDR1 and CDR2: SGHTA, FQGTGA. The V and J ends lost 5 bases and 0 bases respectively, with 12 bases between them. CDR3 length equals 15 residues. The CDR3: CASSATGTSTDTQYF. The CDR3 nucleotides read TGTGCCAGCAGCGCCACCGGGACTAGCACAGATACGCAGTATTTT. The whole variable domain, filled in from reference TRBV7-3 and TRBJ2-3, reads GAGVSQTPSNKVTEKGKYVELRCDPISGHTALYWYRQSLGQGPEFLIYFQGTGAADDSGLPNDRFFAVRPEGSVSTLKIQRTERGDSAVYLCASSATGTSTDTQYFGPGTRLTVL.

The V gene is TRBV7-2, the J gene TRBJ2-1, with D possibly being TRBD2 (6 bases). Germline loops: CDR1 SGHTA, CDR2 FQGNSA. This CDR3 has 17 residues. Between the trimmed V and J ends, which lost 5 bases and 0 bases, there was a span of 17 bases. The CDR3 loop is CASSRTGTPHSYNEQFF. As DNA, the CDR3 is TGTGCCAGCAGCCGAACCGGGACTCCCCACTCCTACAATGAGCAGTTCTTC.

This chain links TRBV25-1 with TRBJ1-1; 7 nucleotides align to TRBD1. V lost 6 bases to trimming and J lost 3 bases; unmatched junction nucleotides: 7. The germline V gene encodes CDR1 MGHDK and CDR2 SYGVNS. This CDR3 spans 14 amino acids. CDR3 in amino acids: CASRAQGGYTEAFF. CDR3 nucleotides: TGTGCCAGCAGGGCCCAGGGGGGTTACACTGAAGCTTTCTTT.

The genes are TRBV7-9 and TRBJ1-1; unclear D gene. This CDR3 has 12 amino acids. CDR1 is SEHNR and CDR2 is FQNEAQ in the germline V gene (reference sequence). V lost 2 bases, J lost 5 bases, and 6 bases lay in between. The CDR3 loop is CASSLFLTEAFF. The CDR3 nucleotides read TGTGCCAGCAGCTTATTCCTGACTGAAGCTTTCTTT.

The chain recombines TRBV30 with TRBJ2-1, with TRBD2 identical over 12 bases. V was pared by 3 bases and J by 7 bases, with 4 bases of the junction left unmatched. Germline V CDR1 and CDR2: GTSNPN, SVGIG (reference sequence). This CDR3 contains 14 residues. The DNA for the CDR3 is TGTGCCTGGAGGCTAGCGGGGGGGCAGAATGAGCAGTTCTTC. Its protein is CAWRLAGGQNEQFF.

The J gene is TRBJ2-4, the V gene TRBV9; the D is unclear. V was shortened by 0 bases and J by 0 bases, with 10 bases between the two germline ends. Per the germline V gene, CDR1 is SGDLS and CDR2 is YYNGEE. The CDR3 contains 16 residues. The CDR3 DNA reads TGTGCCAGCAGCGTAGGTGTCCTCCTAGCCAAAAACATTCAGTACTTC. It encodes CASSVGVLLAKNIQYF.

This chain joins TRBV4-1 and TRBJ2-1; a possible D gene is TRBD2 (5 bases). The V end was cut by 0 bases, the J end by 6 bases, with 15 bases between. The CDR3 contains 16 residues. Germline V lookup: CDR1 MGHRA, CDR2 YSYEKL. CDR3: CASSQEGGSARNEQFF. CDR3 sequence (DNA): TGCGCCAGCAGCCAAGAAGGAGGTTCGGCTCGCAATGAGCAGTTCTTC.